The 31 T cell receptor beta chains reported below all come from one sample, sequenced in a study of blood T cells in healthy people across ages. A second PCR, run for roughly 7 to 12 cycles, used a sample-barcoded 5' primer plus a J-beta primer mix. Each CDR3 protein gets one entry after TCRdb re-called the 5' RACE reads with MiXCR. There are approximately 820,000 distinct CDR3 sequences in the sample; 40% to 50% occur only once, and approximately 20% lies in the top ten. Sequencing was performed on blood. The receptors come from a man between 60 and 70 years old in good health.

This clonotype was seen only a few times. CDR3 DNA sequence: TGCGCCAGCAGCCAAGAAGGTTGGTACGAGCAGTACTTC. Protein: CASSQEGWYEQYF. V and J are TRBV4-1 and TRBJ2-7, with D hard to call. Trimming removed 0 bases from V and 4 bases from J, with 7 bases in between. The CDR3 spans 13 residues. Germline lookup yields CDR1 MGHRA and CDR2 YSYEKL.

The CDR3 here is CASAGTSTDTQYF. CDR3 nucleotide sequence: TGTGCCAGCGCCGGGACTAGCACAGATACGCAGTATTTT. V is TRBV6-5 and J is TRBJ2-3; tentatively, D is TRBD2 (6 bases). The CDR3 has 13 amino acids. Germline assignment: CDR1 MNHEY and CDR2 SVGAGI. The germline V and J ends were trimmed by 8 bases and 0 bases, with 9 bases remaining between them.

This clonotype has only a few counts. The rearrangement uses TRBV7-3 and TRBJ1-1; D perhaps matches TRBD1 (5 bases). The CDR3 length is 14 residues. V was cut by 2 bases and J by 1 base, with 8 bases left in between. Germline CDR1 is SGHTA and CDR2 is FQGTGA. The CDR3 DNA reads TGTGCCAGCAGCTTACAGGGTTGGAACACTGAAGCTTTCTTT. Translating gives CASSLQGWNTEAFF.

The rearrangement links TRBV28 to TRBJ2-2, with D unclear. Germline CDR1 is MDHEN and CDR2 is SYDVKM. This CDR3 contains 13 residues. Trimming removed 3 bases from V and 7 bases from J, with 9 bases in between. The CDR3 protein is CASSLYRNGELFF. CDR3 sequence (DNA): TGTGCCAGCAGTTTGTATCGAAACGGGGAGCTGTTTTTT.

This clonotype was observed a few times. The chain is built from TRBV5-5 and TRBJ2-5; no clear D gene. This CDR3 has 16 residues. Germline CDR1 reads SGHKS; CDR2 reads YYEKEE (reference sequence). V lost 4 bases and J 1 base, leaving 17 bases between the germline ends. The CDR3 bases are TGTGCCAGCAGCCACCAGGTGGACCTATTCCAAGAGACCCAGTACTTC. Amino acid sequence: CASSHQVDLFQETQYF.

J is TRBJ1-6 and V is TRBV6-2 or TRBV6-3; no clear D gene. Trimming cost V 7 bases and J 8 bases, with 15 bases left between them. There are 14 residues in the CDR3. CDR1 and CDR2 from the germline V gene are MNHEY and SVGEGT. CDR3 coding DNA: TGTGCCAGCAAGGCCCCTAAAGGTGATTCACCCCTCCACTTT. This encodes CASKAPKGDSPLHF.

A remark on this clonotype: The junction does not match germline at one end; this may be a read error. The chain carries TRBV6-4 and TRBJ2-3; 9 bases are shared with TRBD1. The CDR3 runs 12 residues. Germline V gene lookup returns CDR1 MRHNA and CDR2 SNTAGT. The CDR3 is CVSGTGTDTQYF. The DNA of the CDR3 is TGTGTCAGCGGGACAGGGACAGATACGCAGTATTTT.

The chain employs TRBV20-1 and TRBJ2-7, with 8 bases aligning to TRBD1. The CDR3 runs 15 residues. With V trimmed by 0 bases and J by 2 bases, 6 bases remained unmatched. Germline CDR1 and CDR2: DFQATT and SNEGSKA (reference sequence). The CDR3 reads CSARDSGQATYEQYF. The CDR3 nucleotides read TGCAGTGCTAGAGATTCGGGACAGGCCACCTACGAGCAGTACTTC.

This clonotype has more than one count but fewer than ten. This chain uses TRBV20-1 with TRBJ2-5; maybe TRBD2 (6 bases). The length of the CDR3 is 13 residues. V dropped 4 bases and J dropped 1 base, with 10 bases sitting between them. The germline CDR1 and CDR2 sequences are DFQATT and SNEGSKA (reference sequence). The CDR3 DNA is TGCAGTGCTATTTCAGCGGGCCAAGAGACCCAGTACTTC. Residues: CSAISAGQETQYF.

This chain connects TRBV12-3 or TRBV12-4 to TRBJ2-7; 9 positions agree with TRBD1. The assigned J gene may be wrong: the sequence end matches TRBJ2-5 better. The CDR3 has 13 amino acids. This CDR3 reads CASRGQGLETQYF. The DNA for the CDR3 is TGTGCCAGCAGAGGACAGGGGTTGGAGACCCAGTACTTC.

This chain connects TRBV20-1 to TRBJ2-5; no definite D call. V lost 4 bases, J lost 5 bases, and 20 bases lay in between. Germline assignment: CDR1 DFQATT and CDR2 SNEGSKA (reference sequence). The CDR3 totals 15 residues. CDR3 in amino acids: CSAKTPDRSGETQYF. In DNA, the CDR3 is TGCAGTGCTAAGACGCCAGACCGTTCGGGTGAGACCCAGTACTTC.

This clonotype was seen a few times. J is TRBJ2-7 and V is TRBV20-1; D uncertain. The germline V gene encodes CDR1 DFQATT and CDR2 SNEGSKA (reference sequence). CDR3 length: 13 amino acids. V dropped 5 bases and J dropped 3 bases, with 14 bases sitting between them. The CDR3 reads CSALRTDYYEQYF. CDR3 nucleotide sequence: TGCAGTGCTTTAAGGACGGATTACTACGAGCAGTACTTC.

The chain uses TRBV14 and TRBJ2-7; D is ambiguous. Trimming stripped 1 base from V and 5 bases from J, with 15 bases between. Germline V CDR1 and CDR2: SGHDN, FVKESK. The CDR3 loop spans 15 amino acids. CDR3 nucleotides: TGTGCCAGCAGCCAAGTGTCTCCGTGGATAGACGAGCAGTACTTC. Translating gives CASSQVSPWIDEQYF.

This clonotype was observed a few times. The chain combines TRBV20-1 with TRBJ2-1, with unresolved D. Trimming removed 5 bases from V and 12 bases from J, with 26 bases in between. CDR3 length: 15 amino acids. The germline V gene encodes CDR1 DFQATT and CDR2 SNEGSKA (reference sequence). For the CDR3, the DNA is TGCAGTGCTCCAACCTACCAAATAGCCCCATATGGGCAGTTCTTC. This translates into CSAPTYQIAPYGQFF.

V is TRBV21-1 and J is TRBJ2-7; the table's TRBD1 call for D was not verified on the DNA. TRBV21-1 is reported as a pseudogene. There are 17 residues in the CDR3. The CDR3 region is CASSKGFSGTQWYEQYF. The CDR3 DNA reads TGTGCCAGCAGCAAAGGTTTTTCAGGGACCCAGTGGTACGAGCAGTACTTC.

V gene TRBV20-1 combines with J gene TRBJ2-7; 8 nucleotides match TRBD1. The CDR3 is 15 residues long. V lost 2 bases and J lost 3; bases outside the gene matches: 9. From germline, CDR1 is DFQATT and CDR2 SNEGSKA (reference sequence). In DNA, the CDR3 is TGCAGTGCTAGATCCGTGGGGACAGGAAACTACGAGCAGTACTTC. As protein: CSARSVGTGNYEQYF.

The chain carries TRBV5-6 and TRBJ2-5, with D maybe TRBD1 (5 bases). The CDR3 is 15 residues long. Germline CDR1 SGHDT, CDR2 YYEEEE. V was cut by 0 bases and J by 1 base, with 10 bases left in between. CDR3: CASSLDLQVQETQYF. In DNA form, the CDR3 reads TGTGCCAGCAGCTTGGATTTACAGGTCCAAGAGACCCAGTACTTC.

Here the CDR3 reads CASSDQGAGGYTF. The CDR3 DNA reads as TGTGCCAGCAGCGATCAGGGGGCAGGCGGCTACACCTTC. The V gene is TRBV2, the J gene TRBJ1-2, with 8 bases identical to TRBD1. Germline V gene sequence: CDR1 SNHLY, CDR2 FYNNEI. V shed 6 bases and J 8 bases; nucleotides not matched to a gene: 8. The CDR3 length is 13 residues. Full variable domain (rest looked up from reference TRBV2 and TRBJ1-2): EPEVTQTPSHQVTQMGQEVILRCVPISNHLYFYWYRQILGQKVEFLVSFYNNEISEKSEIFDDQFSVERPDGSNFTLKIRSTKLEDSAMYFCASSDQGAGGYTFGSGTRLTVV.

This rearrangement joins TRBV28 to TRBJ1-4, with D unclear. The germline V gene has CDR1 MDHEN and CDR2 SYDVKM. The CDR3 spans 14 residues. The ends were cut back, 2 bases at V and 3 bases at J, with 7 bases in the middle. The CDR3 DNA sequence: TGTGCCAGCAGTTTAACCGAGGCTAATGAAAAACTGTTTTTT. Encoded protein: CASSLTEANEKLFF.

The table lists this clonotype with a count of one. This sequence joins TRBV7-2 and TRBJ1-2, with D uncertain. The CDR3 is made up of 16 amino acids. The germline gives CDR1 SGHTA, CDR2 FQGNSA. V was clipped by 4 bases and J by 0 bases, with 15 bases between them. CDR3 sequence: CASSSLSRQTNYGYTF. CDR3 in DNA: TGTGCCAGCAGCTCTCTCTCCAGGCAGACTAACTATGGCTACACCTTC.

This clonotype was seen more than once but under ten times. The J gene is TRBJ2-5, the V gene TRBV7-8, with 7 bases fitting TRBD2. This CDR3 is 15 amino acids long. Trimming took 5 bases from V and 0 from J; bases not matched to a gene: 6. CDR1 SGHVS and CDR2 FQNEAQ come from the germline V gene. CDR3 in amino acids: CASSAVGTNQETQYF. The CDR3 bases are TGTGCCAGCAGCGCAGTAGGGACTAACCAAGAGACCCAGTACTTC.

This clonotype was seen a few times. The CDR3, as DNA: TGTGCCAGCAGCGCGGACAGTTTTGGGGGCCACCAAGAGACCCAGTACTTC. Translating gives CASSADSFGGHQETQYF. The chain employs TRBV9 and TRBJ2-5; a weak D match, TRBD1 (6 bases). The germline gives CDR1 SGDLS, CDR2 YYNGEE. Trimming left V 3 bases short and J 0 bases short, with 18 bases between. The CDR3 runs 17 residues.

The chain employs TRBV5-1 and TRBJ2-7, with a possible D match to TRBD1 (5 bases). The V gene lost 4 bases and the J gene lost 2 bases, with 10 bases spanning the gap. In germline, CDR1 is SGHRS, CDR2 YFSETQ. The length of the CDR3 is 13 residues. CDR3 nucleotides: TGCGCCAGCAGCCACGACAGCCCCTACGAGCAGTACTTC. The encoded protein is CASSHDSPYEQYF. The full variable domain, completed using reference TRBV5-1 and TRBJ2-7, is KAGVTQTPRYLIKTRGQQVTLSCSPISGHRSVSWYQQTPGQGLQFLFEYFSETQRNKGNFPGRFSGRQFSNSRSEMNVSTLELGDSALYLCASSHDSPYEQYFGPGTRLTVT.

This clonotype was recorded at least ten times. The rearrangement links TRBV27 to TRBJ2-7; 10 bases fit TRBD2. The CDR3 loop spans 15 amino acids. The germline V gene has CDR1 MNHEY and CDR2 SMNVEV (reference sequence). Trimming took 6 bases from V and 3 from J; bases not matched to a gene: 8. CDR3 region: CASRVAGGQNYEQYF. In DNA form, the CDR3 reads TGTGCCAGCAGGGTAGCGGGGGGACAAAACTACGAGCAGTACTTC.

The chain is built from TRBV11-2 and TRBJ2-7; D is possibly TRBD1 or TRBD2 (5 bases each). The CDR3 consists of 14 residues. Germline assignment: CDR1 SGHAT and CDR2 FQNNGV. Trimming left V 6 bases short and J 3 bases short, with 15 bases between. This CDR3 reads CASSVGAGGYEQYF. CDR3 nucleotides: TGTGCCAGCAGTGTAGGGGCTGGAGGCTACGAGCAGTACTTC.

This clonotype has just one count. The chain carries TRBV2 and TRBJ2-1; D is unclear. The DNA end favors TRBJ2-7, so the J call may be wrong. In germline, CDR1 is SNHLY, CDR2 FYNNEI. The CDR3 covers 15 residues. CDR3 DNA: TGTGCCAGCAGTGAACAGACCGCCTCCTACAATGAGCAGTACTTC. This sequence encodes CASSEQTASYNEQYF.

This clonotype occurred a few times. The chain couples TRBV27 to TRBJ2-7, with D unresolved. The ends were cut back, 5 bases at V and 6 bases at J, with 11 bases in the middle. CDR1 and CDR2 from the germline V gene are MNHEY and SMNVEV (reference sequence). This CDR3 is built from 12 residues. The CDR3: CASSPPSSEQYF. DNA of the CDR3: TGTGCCAGCAGTCCCCCATCTAGCGAGCAGTACTTC.

The sample holds a few counts of this clonotype. The CDR3 coding sequence is TGTGCCAGCAGTAATACAGGGAACCCATGGTATTTT. The encoded protein is CASSNTGNPWYF. The chain couples TRBV6-2 or TRBV6-3 to TRBJ2-3; possible D gene TRBD1, 6 bases. V was pared by 5 bases and J by 14 bases, with 17 bases between. Per the germline V gene, CDR1 is MNHEY and CDR2 is SVGEGT. This CDR3 is built from 12 residues.

The rearrangement uses TRBV6-6 and TRBJ2-1; D unresolved. The CDR3 is 17 residues long. The germline V gene encodes CDR1 MNHNY and CDR2 SVGAGI (reference sequence). Between the trimmed V and J ends, which lost 0 bases and 5 bases, there was a span of 17 bases. The CDR3 region has the DNA TGTGCCAGCAGTTACTCGTTTTTCTCCCGGCCAAACAATGAGCAGTTCTTC. Translating gives CASSYSFFSRPNNEQFF.

The V gene is TRBV6-6, the J gene TRBJ1-2, with TRBD1 as a possible D gene (6 bases). CDR3 length: 13 amino acids. With 6 bases removed from V and 7 bases from J, the gap between germline ends came to 15 bases. Germline V gene sequence: CDR1 MNHNY, CDR2 SVGAGI (reference sequence). CDR3 DNA: TGTGCCAGCAGCCAGTCAGGGGCCTCTGGCTACACCTTC. Its translation: CASSQSGASGYTF.

The table lists this clonotype with a few counts. V and J are TRBV12-3 or TRBV12-4 and TRBJ2-1, with 8 bases matching TRBD2. J lost 7 bases, V lost 6 bases, and 8 bases had no gene match. This CDR3 region has 14 residues. This CDR3 reads CASSPGLVANEQFF. CDR3 in DNA: TGTGCCAGCAGCCCGGGACTAGTGGCTAATGAGCAGTTCTTC.